This is a list of T cell receptor beta chains from one sample in a study of blood T cell repertoires in COVID-19. Produced via immunoSEQ multiplex PCR; TCRdb's table is partial and in-frame only. The table lists around 19,000 clones, roughly 90% of them singletons, with under 6.5% in the top ten. Sequences were obtained from peripheral blood. Every receptor here comes from a human donor in a cohort sampled during active COVID-19. Both conserved end residues are part of each CDR3. Each record gives: D gene, clone size, J gene, V gene, CDR3 DNA, CDR3 protein. D genes are given only for firm matches. The size field is filled for only some rows; it gives once, few, many or a size class.

TRBD1 | NA | TRBJ2-7 | TRBV19 | TGTGCCACAAAGCCCGGGACAGGGGTGTACGAGCAGTACTTC | CATKPGTGVYEQYF
TRBD1 | NA | TRBJ1-1 | TRBV10-1 | TGCGCCAGCAGTGAGTCCGGGACAGGGGGCGCTCTGAACACTGAAGCTTTCTTT | CASSESGTGGALNTEAFF
TRBD1 | NA | TRBJ2-7 | TRBV28 | TGTGCCAGCAGTTTATATGGGACAGTATCCTACGAGCAGTACTTC | CASSLYGTVSYEQYF
NA | once | TRBJ1-6 | TRBV2 | TGTGCCAGCACCCCCGGCAGGGAGGTTAATTCACCCCTCCACTTT | CASTPGREVNSPLHF
TRBD1 | NA | TRBJ1-2 | TRBV10-3 | TGTGCCATCAGTGAGCGACAGGGGAGGAGTAGCTACACCTTC | CAISERQGRSSYTF
NA | NA | TRBJ2-3 | TRBV7-3 | TGTGCCAGCAGCTATAGGGGCTCGGCTTCTAGCACAGATACGCAGTATTTT | CASSYRGSASSTDTQYF
TRBD2 | NA | TRBJ2-7 | TRBV27 | TGTGCCAGCAGATCAGCGGGAGTAGGTGAGCAGTACTTC | CASRSAGVGEQYF
NA | NA | TRBJ1-4 | TRBV5-8 | TGTGCCAGCAGCTTGTCTGGGGGCAGGGATGAAAAACTGTTTTTT | CASSLSGGRDEKLFF
TRBD2 | NA | TRBJ2-7 | TRBV6-6 | TGTGCCAGCAGTTTCGGGACTAGCGGGAGTGAGCAGTACTTC | CASSFGTSGSEQYF
TRBD1 | once | TRBJ1-3 | TRBV5-1 | TGCGCCAGCAGTTTCCTTCCCGGGACAGGGGCTGGCAACACCATATATTTT | CASSFLPGTGAGNTIYF
TRBD2 | NA | TRBJ2-1 | TRBV3-1/TRBV3-2 | TGTGCCAGCAGCCAAGAATCTAGCGGGAATGAGCAGTTCTTC | CASSQESSGNEQFF
NA | once | TRBJ1-6 | TRBV30 | TGTGCCTGCCCTGAGGGAACCTCCGTCTATAATTCACCCCTCCACTTT | CACPEGTSVYNSPLHF
NA | once | TRBJ2-2 | TRBV4-1 | TGCGCCAGCAGCCAAAAGGGACACCCGAACACCGGGGAGCTGTTTTTT | CASSQKGHPNTGELFF
NA | NA | TRBJ2-7 | TRBV11-3 | TGTGCCAGCAGCCCCCGCATGGGGCGGAGCTCCTACGAGCAGTACTTC | CASSPRMGRSSYEQYF
NA | NA | TRBJ1-1 | TRBV6-5 | TGTGCCAGCAGTACCCCAGGGTATACTGAAGCTTTCTTT | CASSTPGYTEAFF
NA | NA | TRBJ2-7 | TRBV27 | TGTGCCAGCAGTTTTGGGGGCCCGCTCTCCTACGAGCAGTACTTC | CASSFGGPLSYEQYF
TRBD2 | NA | TRBJ2-1 | TRBV6-1 | TGTGCCAGCAGTGAAGAAGCGGGAGGGTACAATGAGCAGTTCTTC | CASSEEAGGYNEQFF
TRBD2 | NA | TRBJ2-3 | TRBV3-1/TRBV3-2 | TGTGCCAGCAGCCAAGATCCGGGACTAGCGGGAGACCAGTATTTT | CASSQDPGLAGDQYF
TRBD1 | few | TRBJ1-5 | TRBV7-2 | TGTGCCAGCAGCTTAGGTCCGGGACAGGGGAATCAGCCCCAGCATTTT | CASSLGPGQGNQPQHF
TRBD2 | once | TRBJ2-7 | TRBV4-1 | TGCGCCAGCAGCCAAGATCCAAGCGGGAGGGACTACGAGCAGTACTTC | CASSQDPSGRDYEQYF
TRBD1 | once | TRBJ2-7 | TRBV28 | TGTGCCAGCAGTTTACCGGGACAGGCATCCTACGAGCAGTACTTC | CASSLPGQASYEQYF
NA | NA | TRBJ1-2 | TRBV5-1 | TGCGCCAGCAGCTTGGCAGGGTTTAGGGACTATGGCTACACCTTC | CASSLAGFRDYGYTF
NA | once | TRBJ1-3 | TRBV7-6 | TGTGCCAGCAGCTTGAGACTTTCCAGGACAGAAAAATTCGGAAACACCATATATTTT | CASSLRLSRTEKFGNTIYF
TRBD2 | NA | TRBJ2-7 | TRBV11-3 | TGTGCCAGCAGCTTAGATGTGGATAGCGGGAGATTGTCCCACGAGCAGTACTTC | CASSLDVDSGRLSHEQYF
NA | NA | TRBJ1-1 | TRBV11-3 | TGTGCCAGCAGCTTACTAAAGAGGGGGGAAGCTTTCTTT | CASSLLKRGEAFF
NA | NA | TRBJ1-5 | TRBV27 | TGTGCCAGCAGTTTAGGGGGGTTCCAGCCCCAGCATTTT | CASSLGGFQPQHF
NA | NA | TRBJ1-5 | TRBV24-1 | TGTGCCACCAGTGGAGGAGATAGCAATCAGCCCCAGCATTTT | CATSGGDSNQPQHF
TRBD1 | NA | TRBJ2-7 | TRBV5-4 | TGTGCCAGCAGCTTGGGGACAGGAACCTACGAGCAGTACTTC | CASSLGTGTYEQYF
NA | NA | TRBJ2-1 | TRBV3-1/TRBV3-2 | TGTGCCAGCAGCCAGGGCAACTGGGTACACAATGAGCAGTTCTTC | CASSQGNWVHNEQFF
NA | few | TRBJ1-5 | TRBV6-5 | TGTGCCAGCAGTTACAGCGGGCGGGGTCAGCCCCAGCATTTT | CASSYSGRGQPQHF
NA | NA | TRBJ1-2 | TRBV25-1 | TGTGCCAGCAGTCAAACAGCGGGTGGCTACACCTTC | CASSQTAGGYTF
NA | NA | TRBJ1-1 | TRBV5-6 | TGTGCCAGCAGCTTAGCGGGGGAGGCTTTCTTT | CASSLAGEAFF
NA | NA | TRBJ2-6 | TRBV2 | TGTGCCACCTACAGTAGCGCGAGCTCTGGGGCCAACGTCCTGACTTTC | CATYSSASSGANVLTF
NA | NA | TRBJ2-6 | TRBV5-1 | TGCGCCAGCAGCTTGGATCTGTCTGGGGCCAACGTCCTGACTTTC | CASSLDLSGANVLTF
NA | NA | TRBJ2-1 | TRBV19 | TGTGCCAGTAGTATCGGCGGGAAGAGGGGTAATGAGCAGTTCTTC | CASSIGGKRGNEQFF
NA | NA | TRBJ1-2 | TRBV4-1 | TGCGCCAGCAGCCAAGTAAGCCTGAACTACGATGGCTACACCTTC | CASSQVSLNYDGYTF
TRBD1 | NA | TRBJ1-2 | TRBV6-1 | TGTGCCAGCAGTGATGGACAGGGGATTTATTACACCTTC | CASSDGQGIYYTF
NA | once | TRBJ2-3 | TRBV12-3/TRBV12-4 | TGTGCCAGCAGGGCCACAGATACGCAGTATTTT | CASRATDTQYF
NA | medium-sized | TRBJ2-7 | TRBV2 | TGTGCCAGCAGTGAGCCAGGGATCTCCTACGAGCAGTACTTC | CASSEPGISYEQYF
TRBD2 | NA | TRBJ2-3 | TRBV10-1 | TGCGCCAGCAGTGAGGAGCGGGAGGACGCAGATACGCAGTATTTT | CASSEEREDADTQYF
TRBD1 | NA | TRBJ1-1 | TRBV12-5 | TGTGCTAGTGGTTTGATCCTTACGGGGGCCGGGACAGAGGCTTTCTTT | CASGLILTGAGTEAFF
TRBD2 | few | TRBJ2-7 | TRBV3-1/TRBV3-2 | TGTGCCAGCAGCCAAGCACTAGCGGGGTCCCTAAGCTACGAGCAGTACTTC | CASSQALAGSLSYEQYF
NA | NA | TRBJ1-5 | TRBV30 | TGTGCCTGGAGTGCTCGGAATACAGGGTCCAATCAGCCCCAGCATTTT | CAWSARNTGSNQPQHF
NA | NA | TRBJ2-4 | TRBV2 | TGTGCCAGCAGTGAATCGGGGGTCTCGGGTCAGTACTTC | CASSESGVSGQYF
NA | NA | TRBJ2-1 | TRBV27 | TGTGCCAGCAGTTTAGAAAGTCAGGGTGAGCAGTTCTTC | CASSLESQGEQFF
TRBD1 | NA | TRBJ1-2 | TRBV30 | TGTGCCTGGTCAACAGGGGAGATTGGCTACACCTTC | CAWSTGEIGYTF
NA | NA | TRBJ2-6 | TRBV30 | TGTGCCTGGAGTGTAAAAATAGGGGGTGTCATCTCTGGGGCCAACGTCCTGACTTTC | CAWSVKIGGVISGANVLTF